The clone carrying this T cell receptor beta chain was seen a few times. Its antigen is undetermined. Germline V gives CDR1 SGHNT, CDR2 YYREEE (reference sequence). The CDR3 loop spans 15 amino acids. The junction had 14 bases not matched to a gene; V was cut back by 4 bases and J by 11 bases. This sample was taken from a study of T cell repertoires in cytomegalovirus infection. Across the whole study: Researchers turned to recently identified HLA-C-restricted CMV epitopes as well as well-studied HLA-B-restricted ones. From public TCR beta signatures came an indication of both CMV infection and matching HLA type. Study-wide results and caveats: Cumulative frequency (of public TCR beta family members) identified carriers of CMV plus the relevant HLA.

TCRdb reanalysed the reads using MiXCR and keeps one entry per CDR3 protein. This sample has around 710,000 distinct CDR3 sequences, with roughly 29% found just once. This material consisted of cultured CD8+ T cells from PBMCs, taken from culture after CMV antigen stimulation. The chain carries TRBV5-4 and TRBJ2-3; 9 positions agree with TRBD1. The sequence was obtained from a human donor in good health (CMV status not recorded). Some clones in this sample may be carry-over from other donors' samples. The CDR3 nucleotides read TGTGCCAGCAGCCCGACGAGCCCGACAGGGGGAGGGCAGTATTTT. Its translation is CASSPTSPTGGGQYF.